Sequencing of this TCR beta chain was carried out in a study of graft-versus-host responses after intestinal transplantation. On the study more broadly: In this cohort, recipients had multivisceral, liver-intestinal, or isolated intestinal transplants. Induction with anti-thymocyte globulin, then tacrolimus and steroids for roughly three years, was given to all recipients. Regarding the study as a whole: GvH clone levels peaked in circulation, and this peak was associated with early post-transplant HvG declines. GvH clonotypes were identified within recipient marrow, with a subset emerging first in ileum or blood.

V shed 2 bases and J 3 bases; nucleotides not matched to a gene: 7. Germline CDR1 reads SGHNT; CDR2 reads YYREEE (reference sequence). The CDR3 length is 15 residues. To note about this clone: Its antigen is currently unknown.

Assay used: immunoSEQ multiplex PCR; TCRdb lists only in-frame clones, some missing. The data show around 97,000 clones, around 91% seen once. The chain uses TRBV5-4 and TRBJ2-7; 8 bases line up with TRBD2. The specimen was unstimulated CD4+ T cells sorted from spleen or lymph node cells, collected before transplant. The origin of this receptor is a human donor who was the organ donor for an intestinal transplant. The CDR3 DNA reads TGTGCCAGCAGCTTTATGCGGCGGGGGGTCTACGAGCAGTACTTC. As protein: CASSFMRRGVYEQYF.